The source of this TCR beta chain is a study of OX40 agonist ivuxolimab in advanced cancers. Overall study results and limits: Expanded clones tended on average to be more numerous among CD8+ T cells than CD4+.

Method: immunoSEQ multiplex PCR; TCRdb's copy keeps in-frame clones and lacks some. The sample records roughly 50,000 clones, roughly 91% being singletons. As concerns this clone: Its target is unknown.

Germline lookup yields CDR1 SGHTA and CDR2 FQGTGA. This CDR3 is built from 13 residues. V shed 5 bases and J shed 7 bases, with 12 bases lying between them. The TCR comes from an adult with an advanced solid tumor such as melanoma, head and neck, liver or kidney cancer. The V gene is TRBV7-3, the J gene TRBJ2-1; TRBD2 might be the D (6 bases). This material consisted of CD4+ or CD8+ T cells sorted from blood, taken in a trial of the OX40 agonist ivuxolimab. This chain's CDR3 is CASSPQGGNEQFF. In DNA, the CDR3 is TGTGCCAGCAGCCCTCAGGGAGGTAATGAGCAGTTCTTC.